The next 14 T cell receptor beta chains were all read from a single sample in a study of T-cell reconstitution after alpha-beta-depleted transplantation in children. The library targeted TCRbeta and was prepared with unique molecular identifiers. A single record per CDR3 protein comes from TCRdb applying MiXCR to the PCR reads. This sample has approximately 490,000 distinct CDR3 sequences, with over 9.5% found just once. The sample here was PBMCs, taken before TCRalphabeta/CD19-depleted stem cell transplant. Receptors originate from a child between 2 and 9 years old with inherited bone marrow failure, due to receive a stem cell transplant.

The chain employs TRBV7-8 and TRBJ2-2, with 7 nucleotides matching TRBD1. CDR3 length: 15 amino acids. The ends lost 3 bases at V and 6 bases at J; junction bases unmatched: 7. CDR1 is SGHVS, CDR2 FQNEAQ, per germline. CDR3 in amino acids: CASSFQTGYPGELFF. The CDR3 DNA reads TGTGCCAGCAGCTTTCAGACAGGGTACCCCGGGGAGCTGTTTTTT.

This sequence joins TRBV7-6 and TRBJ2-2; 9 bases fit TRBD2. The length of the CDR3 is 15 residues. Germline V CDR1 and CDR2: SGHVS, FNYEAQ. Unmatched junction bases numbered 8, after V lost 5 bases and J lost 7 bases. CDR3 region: CASSPPSGRHGELFF. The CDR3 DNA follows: TGTGCCAGCAGCCCCCCGAGCGGGAGGCACGGGGAGCTGTTTTTT.

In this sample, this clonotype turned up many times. In DNA, the CDR3 is TGTGCCAGCGGTAGCGGCTGGCCCTACGAGCAGTACTTC. Translated: CASGSGWPYEQYF. The J gene is TRBJ2-7, the V gene TRBV6-1, with a tentative D call TRBD2 (6 bases). Germline loops: CDR1 MNHNS, CDR2 SASEGT. V was pared by 8 bases and J by 2 bases, with 13 bases between. This CDR3 has 13 residues.

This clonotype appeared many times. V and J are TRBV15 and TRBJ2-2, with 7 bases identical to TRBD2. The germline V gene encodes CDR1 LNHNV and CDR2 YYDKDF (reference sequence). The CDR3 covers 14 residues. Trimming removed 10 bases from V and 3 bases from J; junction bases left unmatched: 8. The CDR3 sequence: CASSSGVHTGELFF. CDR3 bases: TGTGCCAGCTCAAGCGGGGTCCACACCGGGGAGCTGTTTTTT.

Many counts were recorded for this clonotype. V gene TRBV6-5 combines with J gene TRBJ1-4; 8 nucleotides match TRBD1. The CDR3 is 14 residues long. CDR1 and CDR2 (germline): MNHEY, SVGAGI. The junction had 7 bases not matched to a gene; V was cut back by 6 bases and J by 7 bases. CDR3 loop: CASRAGQVSEKLFF. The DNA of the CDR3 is TGTGCCAGCAGAGCGGGACAGGTCTCTGAAAAACTGTTTTTT.

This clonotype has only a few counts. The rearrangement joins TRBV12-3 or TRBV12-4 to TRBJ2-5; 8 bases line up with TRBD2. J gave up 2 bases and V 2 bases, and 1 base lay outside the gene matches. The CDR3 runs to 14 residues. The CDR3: CASSLSGSQETQYF. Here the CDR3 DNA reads TGTGCCAGCAGTTTAAGCGGGAGTCAAGAGACCCAGTACTTC.

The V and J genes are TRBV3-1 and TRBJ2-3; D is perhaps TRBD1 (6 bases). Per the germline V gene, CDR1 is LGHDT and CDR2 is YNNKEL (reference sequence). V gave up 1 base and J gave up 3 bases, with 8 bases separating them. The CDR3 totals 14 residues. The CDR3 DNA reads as TGTGCCAGCAGCCAAGGGACAGTTACAGATACGCAGTATTTT. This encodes CASSQGTVTDTQYF.

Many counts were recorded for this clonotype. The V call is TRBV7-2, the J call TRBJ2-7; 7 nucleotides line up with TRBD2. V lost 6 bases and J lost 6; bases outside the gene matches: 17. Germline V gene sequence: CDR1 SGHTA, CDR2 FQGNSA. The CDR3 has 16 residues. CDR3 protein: CASSPMPGLSVGEQYF. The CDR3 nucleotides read TGTGCCAGCAGTCCCATGCCGGGACTAAGCGTTGGCGAGCAGTACTTC.

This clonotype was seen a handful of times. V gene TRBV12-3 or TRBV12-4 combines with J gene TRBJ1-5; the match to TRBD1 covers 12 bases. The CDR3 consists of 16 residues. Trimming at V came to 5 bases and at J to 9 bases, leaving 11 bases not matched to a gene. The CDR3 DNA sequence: TGTGCCAGCAGTGGGACCGGGACAGGGGGCTCCGGGCCCCAGCATTTT. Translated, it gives CASSGTGTGGSGPQHF.

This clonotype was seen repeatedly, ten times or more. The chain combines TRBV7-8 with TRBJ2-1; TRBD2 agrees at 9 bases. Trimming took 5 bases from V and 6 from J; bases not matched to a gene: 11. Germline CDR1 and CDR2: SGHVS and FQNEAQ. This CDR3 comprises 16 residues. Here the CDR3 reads CASSHHPGLAINEQFF. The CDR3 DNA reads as TGTGCCAGCAGCCACCACCCGGGACTAGCAATCAATGAGCAGTTCTTC.

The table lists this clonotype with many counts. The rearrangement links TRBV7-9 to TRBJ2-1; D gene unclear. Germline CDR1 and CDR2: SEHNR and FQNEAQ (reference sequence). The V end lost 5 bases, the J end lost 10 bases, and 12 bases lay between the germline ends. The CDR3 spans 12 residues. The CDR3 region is CASSPPTGEQFF. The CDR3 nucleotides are TGTGCCAGCAGCCCTCCAACCGGAGAGCAGTTCTTC.

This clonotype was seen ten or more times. CDR3 DNA sequence: TGTGCCAGCAGCTTTGCGGGAGGGGCCACCGGGGAGCTGTTTTTT. Encoded protein: CASSFAGGATGELFF. The gene calls are TRBV7-6 and TRBJ2-2; TRBD2 agrees at 9 bases. The CDR3 is made up of 15 amino acids. Trimming at V came to 3 bases and at J to 4 bases, leaving 3 bases not matched to a gene. Per the germline V gene, CDR1 is SGHVS and CDR2 is FNYEAQ.

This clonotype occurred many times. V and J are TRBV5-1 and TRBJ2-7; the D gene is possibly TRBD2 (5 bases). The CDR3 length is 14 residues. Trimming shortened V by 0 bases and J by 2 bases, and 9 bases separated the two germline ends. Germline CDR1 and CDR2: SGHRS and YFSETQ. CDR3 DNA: TGCGCCAGCAGCTTGGTAGCCGGGGCCTACGAGCAGTACTTC. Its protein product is CASSLVAGAYEQYF.

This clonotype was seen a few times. The CDR3 DNA is TGCAGCGTTGGTCCGGGACCCCCAGGGCGTAATGAGCAGTTCTTC. Translation: CSVGPGPPGRNEQFF. The chain combines TRBV29-1 with TRBJ2-1; either TRBD1 or TRBD2 may fit D (5 bases each). Trimming removed 4 bases from V and 7 bases from J, with 20 bases in between. CDR1 and CDR2 (germline): SQVTM, ANQGSEA. CDR3 length: 15 amino acids.